This T cell receptor beta chain was documented in a study of cytomegalovirus exposure and HLA in healthy donors. Whole-study context: Most donors, 70% to 85% of approximately 400 genotyped, fell in the Caucasian-associated ancestry cluster. Findings and caveats of the study: Some TCR beta chains (more than 150 of them) were listed as cytomegalovirus-associated. When analyzed later, the rates of TCR association showed variation by HLA locus, with DRB1 the most and HLA-C the fewest. Prediction of most subjects' HLA-A and HLA-B alleles by TCR beta sequences was reportedly accurate.

PCR amplification relied on 60 Vbeta primers (plus 13 Jbeta primers). Clones were read by immunoSEQ multiplex PCR, and TCRdb kept only the in-frame ones, dropping some. In the table there are approximately 220,000 clones, over 60% of which are singletons. CDR1 and CDR2 from the germline V gene are MNHEY and SVGAGI. The CDR3 is 13 amino acids. V shed 8 bases and J 1 base; nucleotides not matched to a gene: 4. A note on this clone: Its antigen remains unknown.

The source is a man aged 40-49 years in good health and CMV-seronegative. Sequenced sample: PBMCs. V gene TRBV6-5 combines with J gene TRBJ1-1, with 7 positions matching TRBD1. Here the CDR3 DNA reads TGTGCCAGCCGGACAGGTGAGAACACTGAAGCTTTCTTT. As protein: CASRTGENTEAFF.